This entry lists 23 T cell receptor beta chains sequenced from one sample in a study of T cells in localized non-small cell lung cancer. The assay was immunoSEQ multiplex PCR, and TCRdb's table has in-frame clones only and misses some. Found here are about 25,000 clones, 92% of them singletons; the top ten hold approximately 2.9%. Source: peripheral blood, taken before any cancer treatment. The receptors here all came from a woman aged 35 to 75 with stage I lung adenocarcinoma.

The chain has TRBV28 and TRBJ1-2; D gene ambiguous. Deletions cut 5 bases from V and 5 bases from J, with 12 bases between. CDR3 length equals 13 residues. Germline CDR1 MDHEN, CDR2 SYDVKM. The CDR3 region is CASSRSAGYGYTF. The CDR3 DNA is TGTGCCAGCAGTCGGTCGGCCGGATATGGCTACACCTTC.

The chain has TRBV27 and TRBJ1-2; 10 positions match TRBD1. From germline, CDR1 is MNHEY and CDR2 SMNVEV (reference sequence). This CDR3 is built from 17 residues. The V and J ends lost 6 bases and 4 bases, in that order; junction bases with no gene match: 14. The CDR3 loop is CASSTGTGARLLYGYTF. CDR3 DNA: TGTGCCAGCAGCACCGGGACAGGGGCTAGATTGCTCTATGGCTACACCTTC.

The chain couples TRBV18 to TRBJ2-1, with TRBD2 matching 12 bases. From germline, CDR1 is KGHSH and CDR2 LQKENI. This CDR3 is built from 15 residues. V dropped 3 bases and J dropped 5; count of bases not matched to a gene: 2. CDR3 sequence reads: CASSPRTSGDNEQFF. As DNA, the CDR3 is TGTGCCAGCTCACCGAGGACTAGCGGGGACAATGAGCAGTTCTTC.

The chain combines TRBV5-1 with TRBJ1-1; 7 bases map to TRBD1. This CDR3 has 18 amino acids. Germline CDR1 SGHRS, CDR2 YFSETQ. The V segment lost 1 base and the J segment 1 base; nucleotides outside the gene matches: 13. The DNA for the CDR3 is TGCGCCAGCAGCTTGTCCGGGACAGTGGGGGCTGGGAACACTGAAGCTTTCTTT. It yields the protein CASSLSGTVGAGNTEAFF.

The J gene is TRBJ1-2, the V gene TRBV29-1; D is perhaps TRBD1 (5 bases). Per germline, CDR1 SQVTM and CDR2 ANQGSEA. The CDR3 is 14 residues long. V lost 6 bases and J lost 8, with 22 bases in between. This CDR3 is CSVGVGREDLGYTF. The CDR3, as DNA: TGCAGCGTGGGGGTAGGACGGGAGGACCTGGGCTACACCTTC.

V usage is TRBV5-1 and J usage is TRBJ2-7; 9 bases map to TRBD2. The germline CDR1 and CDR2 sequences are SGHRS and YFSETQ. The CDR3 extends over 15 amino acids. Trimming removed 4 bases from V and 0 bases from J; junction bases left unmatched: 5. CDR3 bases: TGCGCCAGCAGCGTTAGCGGGGGCCACTCCTACGAGCAGTACTTC. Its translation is CASSVSGGHSYEQYF.

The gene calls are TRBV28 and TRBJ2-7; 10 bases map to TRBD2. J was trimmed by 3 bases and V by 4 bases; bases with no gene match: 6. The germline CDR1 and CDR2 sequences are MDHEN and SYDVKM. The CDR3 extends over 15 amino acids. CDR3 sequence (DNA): TGTGCCAGCAGTTCTCCCGGACTAGCGGACTACGAGCAGTACTTC. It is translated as CASSSPGLADYEQYF.

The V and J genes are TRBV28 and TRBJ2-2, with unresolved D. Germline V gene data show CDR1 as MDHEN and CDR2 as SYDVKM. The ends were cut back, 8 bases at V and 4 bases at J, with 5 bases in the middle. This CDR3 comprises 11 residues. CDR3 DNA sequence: TGTGCCAGCGTGGCCACCGGGGAGCTGTTTTTT. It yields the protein CASVATGELFF.

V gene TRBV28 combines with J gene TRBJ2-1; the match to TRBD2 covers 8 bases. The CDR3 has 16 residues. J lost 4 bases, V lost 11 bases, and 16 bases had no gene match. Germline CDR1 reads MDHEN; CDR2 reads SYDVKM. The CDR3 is CAGGWGAGGPYNEQFF. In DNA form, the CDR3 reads TGTGCCGGAGGCTGGGGCGCGGGAGGACCGTACAATGAGCAGTTCTTC. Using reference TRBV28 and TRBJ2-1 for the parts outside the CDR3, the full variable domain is DVKVTQSSRYLVKRTGEKVFLECVQDMDHENMFWYRQDPGLGLRLIYFSYDVKMKEKGDIPEGYSVSREKKERFSLILESASTNQTSMYLCAGGWGAGGPYNEQFFGPGTRLTVL.

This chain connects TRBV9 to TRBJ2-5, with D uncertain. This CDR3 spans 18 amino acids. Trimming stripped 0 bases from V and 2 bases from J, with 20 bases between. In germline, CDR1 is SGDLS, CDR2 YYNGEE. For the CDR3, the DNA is TGTGCCAGCAGCGTAGCCCACGAGGACCTGAACGAGCAAGAGACCCAGTACTTC. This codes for CASSVAHEDLNEQETQYF.

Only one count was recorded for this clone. The CDR3 DNA follows: TGTGCCAGCAGCCCCGGCCCCTACACTGAAGCTTTCTTT. Encoded protein: CASSPGPYTEAFF. The chain recombines TRBV11-3 with TRBJ1-1; D remains unclear. This CDR3 spans 13 amino acids. In germline, CDR1 is SGHNT, CDR2 YENEEA. V dropped 5 bases and J dropped 3 bases, with 10 bases sitting between them. The whole variable domain, filled in from reference TRBV11-3 and TRBJ1-1, reads EAGVVQSPRYKIIEKKQPVAFWCNPISGHNTLYWYLQNLGQGPELLIRYENEEAVDDSQLPKDRFSAERLKGVDSTLKIQPAELGDSAVYLCASSPGPYTEAFFGQGTRLTVV.

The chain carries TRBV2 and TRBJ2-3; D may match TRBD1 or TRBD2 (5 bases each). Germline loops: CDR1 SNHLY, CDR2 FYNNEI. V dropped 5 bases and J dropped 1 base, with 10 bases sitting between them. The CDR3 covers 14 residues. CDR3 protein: CASSRQGGTDTQYF. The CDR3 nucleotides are TGTGCCAGCAGTAGGCAGGGAGGCACAGATACGCAGTATTTT.

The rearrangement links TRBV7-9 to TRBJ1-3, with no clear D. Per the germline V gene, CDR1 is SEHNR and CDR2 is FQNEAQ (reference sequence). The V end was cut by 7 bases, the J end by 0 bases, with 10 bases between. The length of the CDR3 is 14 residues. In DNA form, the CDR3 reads TGTGCCAGCACCCTAGATAGCTCTGGAAACACCATATATTTT. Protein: CASTLDSSGNTIYF. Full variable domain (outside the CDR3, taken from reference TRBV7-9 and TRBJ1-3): DTGVSQNPRHKITKRGQNVTFRCDPISEHNRLYWYRQTLGQGPEFLTYFQNEAQLEKSRLLSDRFSAERPKGSFSTLEIQRTEQGDSAMYLCASTLDSSGNTIYFGEGSWLTVV.

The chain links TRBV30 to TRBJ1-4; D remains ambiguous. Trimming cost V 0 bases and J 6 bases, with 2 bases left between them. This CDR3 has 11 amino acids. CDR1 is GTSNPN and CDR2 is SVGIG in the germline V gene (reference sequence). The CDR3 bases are TGTGCCTGGAGTGTATATGAAAAACTGTTTTTT. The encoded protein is CAWSVYEKLFF.

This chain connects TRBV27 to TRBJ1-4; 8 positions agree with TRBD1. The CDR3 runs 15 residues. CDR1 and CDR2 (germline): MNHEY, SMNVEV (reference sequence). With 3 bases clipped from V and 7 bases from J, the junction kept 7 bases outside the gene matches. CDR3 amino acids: CASSFNRGTSEKLFF. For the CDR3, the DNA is TGTGCCAGCAGTTTTAACAGGGGGACGAGTGAAAAACTGTTTTTT.

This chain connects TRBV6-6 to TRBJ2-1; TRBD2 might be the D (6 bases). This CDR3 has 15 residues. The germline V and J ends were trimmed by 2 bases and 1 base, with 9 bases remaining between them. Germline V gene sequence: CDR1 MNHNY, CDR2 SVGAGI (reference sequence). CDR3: CASSYGGRSYNEQFF. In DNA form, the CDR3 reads TGTGCCAGCAGTTACGGAGGGCGATCCTACAATGAGCAGTTCTTC.

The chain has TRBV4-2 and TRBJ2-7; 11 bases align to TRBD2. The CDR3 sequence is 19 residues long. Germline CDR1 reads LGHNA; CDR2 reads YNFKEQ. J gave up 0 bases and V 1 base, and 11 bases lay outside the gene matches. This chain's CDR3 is CASSQAPGLAEVNSYEQYF. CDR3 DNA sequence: TGTGCCAGCAGCCAAGCTCCGGGACTAGCGGAAGTTAACTCCTACGAGCAGTACTTC.

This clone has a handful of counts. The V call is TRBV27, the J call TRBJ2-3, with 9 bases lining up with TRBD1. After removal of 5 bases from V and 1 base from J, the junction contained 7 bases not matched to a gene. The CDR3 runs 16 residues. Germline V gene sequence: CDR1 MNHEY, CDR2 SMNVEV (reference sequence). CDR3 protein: CASSPSGTGRTDTQYF. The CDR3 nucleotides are TGTGCCAGCAGTCCCTCCGGGACAGGGCGCACAGATACGCAGTATTTT.

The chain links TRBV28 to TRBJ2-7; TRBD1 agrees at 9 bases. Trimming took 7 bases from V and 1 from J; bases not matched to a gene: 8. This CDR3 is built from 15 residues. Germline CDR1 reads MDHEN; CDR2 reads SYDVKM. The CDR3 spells CASTYTGGLSYEQYF. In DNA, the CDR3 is TGTGCCAGCACCTACACAGGGGGCCTTTCCTACGAGCAGTACTTC.

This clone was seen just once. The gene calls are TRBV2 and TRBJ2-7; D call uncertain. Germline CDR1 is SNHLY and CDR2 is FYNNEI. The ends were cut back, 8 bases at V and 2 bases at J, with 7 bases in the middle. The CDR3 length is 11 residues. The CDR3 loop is CASGRTYEQYF. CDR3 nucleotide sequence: TGTGCCAGCGGACGAACCTACGAGCAGTACTTC.

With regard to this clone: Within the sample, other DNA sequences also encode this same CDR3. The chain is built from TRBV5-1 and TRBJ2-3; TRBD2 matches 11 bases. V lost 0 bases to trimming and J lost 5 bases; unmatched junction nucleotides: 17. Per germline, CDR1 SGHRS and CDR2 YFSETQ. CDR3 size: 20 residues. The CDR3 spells CASSLDPLAGGGEGVDTQYF. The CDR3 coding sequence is TGCGCCAGCAGCTTGGACCCGCTAGCGGGAGGAGGTGAGGGTGTAGATACGCAGTATTTT. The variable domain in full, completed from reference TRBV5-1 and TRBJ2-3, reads KAGVTQTPRYLIKTRGQQVTLSCSPISGHRSVSWYQQTPGQGLQFLFEYFSETQRNKGNFPGRFSGRQFSNSRSEMNVSTLELGDSALYLCASSLDPLAGGGEGVDTQYFGPGTRLTVL.

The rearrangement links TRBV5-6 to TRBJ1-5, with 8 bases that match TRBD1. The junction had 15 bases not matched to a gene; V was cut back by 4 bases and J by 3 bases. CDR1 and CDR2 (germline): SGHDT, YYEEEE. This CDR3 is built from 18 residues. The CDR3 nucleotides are TGTGCCAGCAGCGAACGGACCGGGAGGACAGGGACCAATCAGCCCCAGCATTTT. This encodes CASSERTGRTGTNQPQHF.

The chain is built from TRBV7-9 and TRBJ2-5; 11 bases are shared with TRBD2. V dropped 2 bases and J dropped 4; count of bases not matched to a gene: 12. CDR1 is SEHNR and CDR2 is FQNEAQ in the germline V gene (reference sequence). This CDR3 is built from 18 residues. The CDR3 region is CASSLFWLAGGTGETQYF. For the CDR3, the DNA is TGTGCCAGCAGCTTATTTTGGCTAGCGGGAGGAACGGGAGAGACCCAGTACTTC.